Given below is one T cell receptor (beta chain) in context. These data are taken from a study of blood T cell repertoires in COVID-19. Turning to the study itself: The samples span acute and convalescent COVID-19 from the United States, Italy and Spain.

The CDR3 contains 14 residues. Germline-derived CDR1 and CDR2 are KGHDR and SFDVKD. The V end was cut by 7 bases, the J end by 0 bases, with 11 bases between. The age range of participants was about 18 to 89 years, with residence in more than 20 US areas. As originally analysed: Reference gene primers were amplified, and this amplification served to estimate nucleated cell counts. The data were produced by immunoSEQ multiplex PCR, yet TCRdb's version contains in-frame clones alone and is incomplete. The DNA gave D and trimming, while V, J and clone size come from that table. The sample contains 150,000 to 200,000 clones, more than 75% of which appear only once.

The chain has TRBV24-1 and TRBJ1-2; no clear D. The TCR originated in a human donor with acute COVID-19. The donor label of this sample is uncertain. The sample was PBMCs or T cells enriched from blood (not recorded which). CDR3 in amino acids: CATSSPGSNYGYTF. The CDR3 DNA is TGTGCCACCAGCAGTCCGGGGTCTAACTATGGCTACACCTTC.